The 31 T cell receptor beta chains below all came from one sample that was sequenced in a study of blood T cell repertoires in COVID-19. Here immunoSEQ multiplex PCR was the method, and the copy in TCRdb shows in-frame clones only, minus some. The sample includes just under 90,000 clones, about 88% of them seen just once. Sequencing was performed on peripheral blood. These receptors were collected from an elderly woman with acute or convalescent COVID-19.

Here the CDR3 DNA reads TGTGCCAGCAGCTTACTTAGCGGGGGGGCCTGGGAGACCCAGTACTTC. It yields the protein CASSLLSGGAWETQYF. V and J are TRBV7-2 and TRBJ2-5, with 11 bases matching TRBD2. Germline trimming cut 2 bases from V and 5 bases from J; bases unmatched to any gene: 7. Germline CDR1 is SGHTA and CDR2 is FQGNSA. The CDR3 loop spans 16 amino acids.

The chain is built from TRBV6-5 and TRBJ1-3; D is unclear. Trimming stripped 4 bases from V and 0 bases from J, with 7 bases between. Germline CDR1 and CDR2: MNHEY and SVGAGI. This CDR3 has 14 residues. The CDR3 sequence is CASSSSISGNTIYF. As DNA, the CDR3 is TGTGCCAGCAGTTCGAGTATCTCTGGAAACACCATATATTTT.

This clone was found a few times. The CDR3 reads CASTEPRTGTNEQYF. CDR3 coding DNA: TGCGCCAGCACCGAACCCCGGACAGGGACTAACGAGCAGTACTTC. The rearrangement joins TRBV5-1 to TRBJ2-7, with D perhaps matching TRBD1 (8 bases). The germline CDR1 and CDR2 sequences are SGHRS and YFSETQ. V was shortened by 6 bases and J by 5 bases, with 21 bases between the two germline ends. The length of the CDR3 is 15 residues.

The chain joins TRBV29-1 to TRBJ1-3; a weak D match, TRBD1 (5 bases). The germline V and J ends were trimmed by 4 bases and 2 bases, with 15 bases remaining between them. This CDR3 contains 15 residues. The germline V gene encodes CDR1 SQVTM and CDR2 ANQGSEA. CDR3 nucleotides: TGCAGCGTTGCGGGGGGTGCAGAAGCTGGAAACACCATATATTTT. It translates to CSVAGGAEAGNTIYF.

The chain links TRBV7-9 to TRBJ1-3; TRBD1 aligns across 9 bases. V was pared by 7 bases and J by 7 bases, with 11 bases of the junction left unmatched. CDR3 size: 15 residues. CDR1 and CDR2 from the germline V gene are SEHNR and FQNEAQ (reference sequence). Written as DNA, the CDR3 is TGTGCCAGCAACTCCGGGACAGGGATCAGGAACACCATATATTTT. Translated: CASNSGTGIRNTIYF.

V is TRBV7-6 and J is TRBJ1-3; no reliable D call. The CDR3 sequence is 16 residues long. Germline V gene sequence: CDR1 SGHVS, CDR2 FNYEAQ. V lost 0 bases to trimming and J lost 0 bases, with 9 bases between them. CDR3 residues: CASSLADGGSGNTIYF. CDR3 in DNA: TGTGCCAGCAGCTTAGCGGATGGCGGCTCTGGAAACACCATATATTTT.

The chain uses TRBV7-3 and TRBJ2-1; 7 bases match TRBD2. This CDR3 region has 16 residues. CDR1 SGHTA and CDR2 FQGTGA come from the germline V gene. V was pared by 6 bases and J by 2 bases, with 10 bases of the junction left unmatched. The CDR3 reads CASSSLGLPPYNEQFF. DNA for the CDR3: TGTGCCAGCAGTTCGCTGGGACTACCACCCTACAATGAGCAGTTCTTC.

This clone was counted once. This sequence joins TRBV28 and TRBJ2-7; weak D call: TRBD1 (7 bases). The CDR3 has 17 amino acids. V shed 2 bases and J shed 0 bases, with 17 bases lying between them. Germline CDR1 reads MDHEN; CDR2 reads SYDVKM. The CDR3 DNA reads as TGTGCCAGCAGTTTAGGGAGGTGGGGACAGAACTCCTACGAGCAGTACTTC. Protein product: CASSLGRWGQNSYEQYF.

The chain is built from TRBV5-4 and TRBJ1-5; the D gene is possibly TRBD1 (5 bases). The CDR3 consists of 14 residues. The germline V gene encodes CDR1 SGHNT and CDR2 YYREEE (reference sequence). The V and J ends lost 3 bases and 1 base respectively, with 8 bases between them. The CDR3 nucleotides read TGTGCCAGCAGCTCCCAGGGAAGCAATCAGCCCCAGCATTTT. This translates into CASSSQGSNQPQHF.

The CDR3 DNA follows: TGTGCCAGCAGCTTATGGAGGAACACTGAAGCTTTCTTT. This translates into CASSLWRNTEAFF. V usage is TRBV13 and J usage is TRBJ1-1; D remains unclear. The CDR3 totals 13 residues. Trimming left V 2 bases short and J 1 base short, with 5 bases between. Germline V gene lookup returns CDR1 PRHDT and CDR2 FYEKMQ (reference sequence).

The sample holds one count of this clone. This sequence joins TRBV20-1 and TRBJ2-3, with a weak D call TRBD2 (5 bases). The V end lost 3 bases, the J end lost 1 base, and 14 bases lay between the germline ends. CDR3 size: 15 residues. In germline, CDR1 is DFQATT, CDR2 SNEGSKA (reference sequence). The CDR3 nucleotides are TGCAGTGCTAGTCTGCCAGCGGTCCGCACAGATACGCAGTATTTT. Encoded protein: CSASLPAVRTDTQYF.

V and J are TRBV4-1 and TRBJ1-1; TRBD1 agrees at 10 bases. Germline V gene data show CDR1 as MGHRA and CDR2 as YSYEKL. The V gene end was trimmed by 3 bases and the J gene end by 5 bases; junction bases not matched to a gene: 6. The CDR3 extends over 15 amino acids. The CDR3 DNA reads TGCGCCAGCAGCCATGGAGGACAGGGGGGAACTGAAGCTTTCTTT. Translation: CASSHGGQGGTEAFF.

This chain joins TRBV18 and TRBJ2-3; 10 nucleotides match TRBD2. The germline V gene has CDR1 KGHSH and CDR2 LQKENI. The trim removed 3 bases at V and 1 base at J, leaving 10 bases unmatched. The CDR3 has 18 residues. The CDR3 nucleotides read TGTGCCAGCTCACCTTTAGCGGGGGGTCCGGGAGGCACAGATACGCAGTATTTT. Translated: CASSPLAGGPGGTDTQYF. Variable domain in full (rest from reference TRBV18 and TRBJ2-3): NAGVMQNPRHLVRRRGQEARLRCSPMKGHSHVYWYRQLPEEGLKFMVYLQKENIIDESGMPKERFSAEFPKEGPSILRIQQVVRGDSAAYFCASSPLAGGPGGTDTQYFGPGTRLTVL.

V gene TRBV19 combines with J gene TRBJ2-3; possibly TRBD2 for D (6 bases). From germline, CDR1 is LNHDA and CDR2 SQIVND (reference sequence). The CDR3 sequence is 14 residues long. Trimming took 6 bases from V and 3 from J, leaving 13 bases between them. In DNA form, the CDR3 reads TGTGCCAGTAGCACCGGGACTGAAACAGATACGCAGTATTTT. The encoded protein is CASSTGTETDTQYF.

This clone turned up a few times. The CDR3 sequence is CARSLTRREAYNEQFF. The CDR3 coding sequence is TGTGCCAGAAGCTTGACGCGGCGGGAGGCTTACAATGAGCAGTTCTTC. The V call is TRBV5-3, the J call TRBJ2-1, with 8 bases matching TRBD2. TRBV5-3 has ORF status, its function being uncertain. Unmatched junction bases numbered 7, after V lost 1 base and J lost 4 bases. The CDR3 extends over 16 amino acids.

The chain employs TRBV28 and TRBJ2-3, with a possible D match to TRBD2 (6 bases). Trimming stripped 6 bases from V and 4 bases from J, with 14 bases between. From germline, CDR1 is MDHEN and CDR2 SYDVKM. The CDR3 loop spans 14 amino acids. The CDR3 nucleotides read TGTGCCAGCAGCCTCCGGACGGGGGCAGATACGCAGTATTTT. Translation: CASSLRTGADTQYF.

V and J are TRBV2 and TRBJ1-2; D not certain. The length of the CDR3 is 12 residues. V lost 3 bases to trimming and J lost 8 bases, with 10 bases between them. Germline V gene data show CDR1 as SNHLY and CDR2 as FYNNEI. The CDR3 DNA sequence: TGTGCCAGCAGTGACCGTGGCAGAGGCTACACCTTC. Translation: CASSDRGRGYTF.

The genes are TRBV9 and TRBJ1-6; D gene ambiguous. Looked up from germline, CDR1 is SGDLS and CDR2 is YYNGEE. The V end was cut by 2 bases, the J end by 3 bases, with 6 bases between. The CDR3 is 14 residues long. CDR3 in amino acids: CASSVDIYNSPLHF. In DNA form, the CDR3 reads TGTGCCAGCAGCGTTGACATCTATAATTCACCCCTCCACTTT.

This chain uses TRBV28 with TRBJ2-3; 9 bases match TRBD2. The length of the CDR3 is 15 residues. V was clipped by 5 bases and J by 1 base; unmatched bases: 4. The germline gives CDR1 MDHEN, CDR2 SYDVKM. The CDR3 sequence: CASSMTSGRTDTQYF. The CDR3 DNA follows: TGTGCCAGCAGTATGACTAGCGGACGCACAGATACGCAGTATTTT.

The chain uses TRBV7-9 and TRBJ1-1; a weak D match, TRBD1 (5 bases). V was pared by 3 bases and J by 3 bases, with 8 bases between. The CDR3 runs 13 residues. Germline V gene lookup returns CDR1 SEHNR and CDR2 FQNEAQ (reference sequence). The CDR3 loop reads CASSFIGDTEAFF. The CDR3 nucleotides read TGTGCCAGCAGCTTTATAGGGGACACTGAAGCTTTCTTT.

The chain is built from TRBV24-1 and TRBJ2-2; 9 bases align to TRBD2. The V gene's germline CDR1 is KGHDR and CDR2 SFDVKD. After removal of 9 bases from V and 8 bases from J, the junction contained 9 bases not matched to a gene. The CDR3 loop spans 14 amino acids. CDR3 in amino acids: CATELAGVSGELFF. CDR3 coding DNA: TGTGCCACCGAGTTAGCGGGAGTTTCGGGGGAGCTGTTTTTT.

The chain uses TRBV9 and TRBJ1-1; TRBD1 is a possible D gene (5 bases). This CDR3 comprises 13 residues. V lost 4 bases, J lost 10 bases, and 17 bases lay in between. Germline loops: CDR1 SGDLS, CDR2 YYNGEE. The DNA for the CDR3 is TGTGCCAGCAGCCCAACCCGGGCGGGGGGAGCTTTCTTT. Encoded protein: CASSPTRAGGAFF.

DNA of the CDR3: TGTGCCAGCTCACTCGGACAGGGCTCAATGATGGAAAAACTGTTTTTT. This codes for CASSLGQGSMMEKLFF. The chain is built from TRBV18 and TRBJ1-4; 8 bases map to TRBD1. CDR1 KGHSH and CDR2 LQKENI come from the germline V gene. The CDR3 runs 16 residues. Trimming cost V 4 bases and J 8 bases; bases outside gene matches: 12.

V usage is TRBV11-2 and J usage is TRBJ1-5, with 7 bases aligning to TRBD1. After removal of 5 bases from V and 0 bases from J, the junction contained 4 bases not matched to a gene. The CDR3 totals 15 residues. The germline V gene encodes CDR1 SGHAT and CDR2 FQNNGV. The CDR3 region has the DNA TGTGCCAGCAGCCAAGGGGGCTATAGCAATCAGCCCCAGCATTTT. Translated, it gives CASSQGGYSNQPQHF.

CDR3 bases: TGTGCCAGCAGCTTGGCGGCAGGGGTCAGTTCACCCCTCCACTTT. This sequence encodes CASSLAAGVSSPLHF. The rearrangement links TRBV5-4 to TRBJ1-6, with D maybe TRBD1 (6 bases). The V gene lost 0 bases and the J gene lost 9 bases, with 13 bases spanning the gap. From germline, CDR1 is SGHNT and CDR2 YYREEE (reference sequence). This CDR3 has 15 residues.

In this sample, this clone turned up once. The chain recombines TRBV25-1 with TRBJ1-2, with D perhaps matching TRBD1 (5 bases). Deletions cut 4 bases from V and 4 bases from J, with 13 bases between. Germline V gene lookup returns CDR1 MGHDK and CDR2 SYGVNS. The length of the CDR3 is 14 residues. As DNA, the CDR3 is TGTGCCAGCAGTGGGAGCGGGGGGGGCTATGGCTACACCTTC. Translating gives CASSGSGGGYGYTF.

The rearrangement joins TRBV6-1 to TRBJ2-1; D is possibly TRBD2 (5 bases). The CDR3 is 15 residues long. CDR1 is MNHNS, CDR2 SASEGT, per germline. V lost 1 base and J lost 4, with 11 bases in between. In DNA, the CDR3 is TGTGCCAGCAGTGAAGAAGCGGTACTGTACAATGAGCAGTTCTTC. It yields the protein CASSEEAVLYNEQFF.

CDR3 nucleotide sequence: TGTGCCAGCAGCCCCCTCACGGGTGCAGATACGCAGTATTTT. This sequence encodes CASSPLTGADTQYF. The chain recombines TRBV7-9 with TRBJ2-3; no clear D gene. The V gene's germline CDR1 is SEHNR and CDR2 FQNEAQ (reference sequence). The germline V and J ends were trimmed by 5 bases and 4 bases, with 13 bases remaining between them. The CDR3 loop spans 14 amino acids.

This clone has just a few counts. V is TRBV7-8 and J is TRBJ1-5; 8 positions agree with TRBD1. Unmatched junction bases numbered 8, after V lost 6 bases and J lost 7 bases. The germline V gene has CDR1 SGHVS and CDR2 FQNEAQ. This CDR3 spans 14 amino acids. The CDR3 region has the DNA TGTGCCAGCAGTTTTCAGGGGGCAAGGCAGCCCCAGCATTTT. Translated: CASSFQGARQPQHF.

V and J are TRBV5-1 and TRBJ1-1, with 8 bases aligning to TRBD1. The germline V gene has CDR1 SGHRS and CDR2 YFSETQ. CDR3 length: 14 amino acids. The V and J ends lost 3 bases and 1 base, in that order; junction bases with no gene match: 2. The CDR3 loop is CASSWTGTNTEAFF. CDR3 sequence (DNA): TGCGCCAGCAGCTGGACAGGGACGAACACTGAAGCTTTCTTT.

The rearrangement joins TRBV10-3 to TRBJ2-7; TRBD1 aligns across 7 bases. Trimming took 0 bases from V and 2 from J; bases not matched to a gene: 4. Germline CDR1 ENHRY, CDR2 SYGVKD. This CDR3 is built from 15 residues. CDR3 nucleotides: TGTGCCATCAGTGAGTCGACCGGGACAGCCTACGAGCAGTACTTC. It codes for CAISESTGTAYEQYF.